This TCR beta chain was documented in a study of cytomegalovirus exposure and HLA in healthy donors. The sample holds a few counts of this clone. This table comes from immunoSEQ multiplex PCR, and its TCRdb copy is limited to in-frame clones, with some not included. There are more than 300,000 clones in the sample; roughly 85% occur only once, and under 0.95% lies in the top ten. The specimen was PBMCs. The TCR was taken from a woman aged 18-30 years in good health and CMV-seronegative.

CDR3 DNA sequence: TGTGCCAGCAGTCCCAGGGGGCTGATGGGTGAAAAACTGTTTTTT. Amino acids: CASSPRGLMGEKLFF. The chain employs TRBV27 and TRBJ1-4, with 8 bases identical to TRBD1. J lost 7 bases, V lost 5 bases, and 9 bases had no gene match. CDR3 size: 15 residues. The germline gives CDR1 MNHEY, CDR2 SMNVEV (reference sequence).